This TCR beta chain is from a study of blood T cells in healthy people across ages. The V end was cut by 2 bases, the J end by 0 bases, with 13 bases between. This CDR3 has 15 residues. Germline V gene data show CDR1 as DFQATT and CDR2 as SNEGSKA (reference sequence). Overall study results and limits: CMV status of donors was unknown, possibly confounding expanded clonotype changes. Per million T cells, TCR beta diversity dropped roughly linearly as age increased.

Sample-barcoded 5' priming and a J-beta primer mix drove a second PCR of roughly 6 to 12 cycles. TCRdb processed the 5' RACE reads anew with MiXCR; each CDR3 protein has one entry. The sample records 1,500,000 or so distinct CDR3 sequences, 35% to 45% being singletons. This clonotype appeared a single time. Its antigen is unidentified. The chain recombines TRBV20-1 with TRBJ1-1, with D unresolved. The source of this sequence is a woman aged 18-30 years in good health. Sequences were obtained from blood. The DNA for the CDR3 is TGCAGTGCTAGACTGTACGGCCAAATGAACACTGAAGCTTTCTTT. The encoded protein is CSARLYGQMNTEAFF.